Each of the 11 T cell receptor beta chains below was sequenced from the same sample in a study of control samples from healthy donors and cancer patients. Here immunoSEQ multiplex PCR was the method, and the copy in TCRdb shows in-frame clones only, minus some. The table includes over 110,000 clones, roughly 92% detected once. The sample comprised blood. The receptors here all came from a man younger than 40 in good health.

V is TRBV30 and J is TRBJ1-2, with D unresolved. This CDR3 spans 12 amino acids. Germline lookup yields CDR1 GTSNPN and CDR2 SVGIG (reference sequence). V gave up 4 bases and J gave up 9 bases, with 15 bases separating them. In nucleotides, the CDR3 is TGTGCCTGGAATTCTCTTCCCAGGAGCTACACCTTC. Protein: CAWNSLPRSYTF.

This chain connects TRBV28 to TRBJ1-1; 10 bases map to TRBD1. The germline CDR1 and CDR2 sequences are MDHEN and SYDVKM. V lost 3 bases, J lost 5 bases, and 6 bases stayed unmatched. The CDR3 runs to 15 residues. DNA of the CDR3: TGTGCCAGCAGTTTTGGGGGACAGGGGAGGACTGAAGCTTTCTTT. Translated, it gives CASSFGGQGRTEAFF.

The rearrangement uses TRBV12-3 or TRBV12-4 and TRBJ2-5; D may be TRBD2 (5 bases). This CDR3 region has 11 residues. V lost 8 bases and J lost 7, with 11 bases in between. The CDR3 nucleotides are TGTGCCAGCGGGAGTTTGTGGACCCAGTACTTC. The encoded protein is CASGSLWTQYF.

V is TRBV5-4 and J is TRBJ2-6, with 8 bases that match TRBD2. This CDR3 has 16 amino acids. Germline V CDR1 and CDR2: SGHNT, YYREEE (reference sequence). The trim removed 5 bases at V and 0 bases at J, leaving 4 bases unmatched. The chain's CDR3 is CASRPGTSSGANVLTF. The CDR3 nucleotides read TGTGCCAGCAGACCGGGGACTAGCTCTGGGGCCAACGTCCTGACTTTC.

The rearrangement uses TRBV28 and TRBJ1-2; 7 bases are shared with TRBD1. The V gene end was trimmed by 8 bases and the J gene end by 8 bases; junction bases not matched to a gene: 11. The CDR3 totals 13 residues. The germline V gene encodes CDR1 MDHEN and CDR2 SYDVKM. CDR3 sequence reads: CASRRTGAQGYTF. The CDR3 DNA reads as TGTGCCAGCCGCCGTACAGGGGCGCAAGGCTACACCTTC.

This chain links TRBV11-2 with TRBJ2-3, with 16 bases aligning to TRBD2. This CDR3 spans 17 amino acids. Germline V gene data show CDR1 as SGHAT and CDR2 as FQNNGV. V trimming: 5 bases; J trimming: 8 bases; junction bases outside the gene matches: 10. Here the CDR3 reads CASSPGLAGGIDFTQYF. Written as DNA, the CDR3 is TGTGCCAGCAGCCCGGGACTAGCGGGGGGGATTGATTTTACGCAGTATTTT. Variable domain in full (rest from reference TRBV11-2 and TRBJ2-3): EAGVAQSPRYKIIEKRQSVAFWCNPISGHATLYWYQQILGQGPKLLIQFQNNGVVDDSQLPKDRFSAERLKGVDSTLKIQPAKLEDSAVYLCASSPGLAGGIDFTQYFGPGTRLTVL.

The chain links TRBV7-9 to TRBJ2-7, with 9 positions matching TRBD1. From germline, CDR1 is SEHNR and CDR2 FQNEAQ (reference sequence). CDR3 length: 15 residues. Unmatched junction bases numbered 8, after V lost 5 bases and J lost 3 bases. CDR3 loop: CASSPLGQGYYEQYF. The CDR3 DNA reads TGTGCCAGCAGCCCCTTGGGACAGGGTTACTACGAGCAGTACTTC.

V is TRBV28 and J is TRBJ1-6; possible D gene TRBD1, 5 bases. The V gene lost 6 bases and the J gene lost 6 bases, with 18 bases spanning the gap. Germline V gene sequence: CDR1 MDHEN, CDR2 SYDVKM. The CDR3 has 16 amino acids. As DNA, the CDR3 is TGTGCCAGCAGCAACAAACTGGGGGGACTTAATTCACCCCTCCACTTT. This codes for CASSNKLGGLNSPLHF.

The chain couples TRBV9 to TRBJ2-5; possible D gene TRBD1, 6 bases. Germline CDR1 reads SGDLS; CDR2 reads YYNGEE. V lost 0 bases, J lost 2 bases, and 14 bases lay in between. The CDR3 sequence is 16 residues long. The CDR3 DNA reads TGTGCCAGCAGCGTAGATCTGGGACAAAGACAAGAGACCCAGTACTTC. Its protein is CASSVDLGQRQETQYF.

The chain recombines TRBV4-3 with TRBJ2-6; no reliable D call. Trimming removed 0 bases from V and 0 bases from J, with 6 bases in between. CDR3 length equals 16 residues. The germline gives CDR1 LGHNA, CDR2 YSLEER. The CDR3 region has the DNA TGCGCCAGCAGCCAAGATGGGAACTCTGGGGCCAACGTCCTGACTTTC. Encoded protein: CASSQDGNSGANVLTF.

This chain uses TRBV19 with TRBJ2-1, with D maybe TRBD1 (6 bases). This CDR3 is built from 15 residues. The germline CDR1 and CDR2 sequences are LNHDA and SQIVND (reference sequence). The germline V and J ends were trimmed by 6 bases and 3 bases, with 15 bases remaining between them. The CDR3 is CASRIQGPSYNEQFF. CDR3 bases: TGTGCCAGTAGAATTCAGGGGCCAAGCTACAATGAGCAGTTCTTC.